Below are 8 T cell receptor beta chains sequenced from a single sample in a study of T-cell memory formation after mild COVID-19. TCRdb analysed the 5' RACE reads with MiXCR anew, one entry per CDR3 protein. The sample comprises around 110,000 distinct CDR3 sequences, 17% of which are singletons, and roughly 27% rests with the top ten. Sequences were obtained from PBMCs or a T cell subset sorted from them (not recorded which). The receptors here all came from an adult woman who had mild COVID-19 (a few samples of this study predate the infection). Cell type and time point are not known.

This clonotype was counted a few times. The chain has TRBV4-1 and TRBJ2-2, with a tentative D call TRBD1 (5 bases). The CDR3 has 16 amino acids. Trimming stripped 1 base from V and 6 bases from J, with 15 bases between. Germline CDR1 is MGHRA and CDR2 is YSYEKL. In DNA form, the CDR3 reads TGCGCCAGCAGCCAAGGTCCTCAGGGAAGGGCCGGGGAGCTGTTTTTT. It specifies CASSQGPQGRAGELFF.

In this sample, this clonotype turned up a few times. The chain couples TRBV6-5 to TRBJ2-7, with TRBD1 matching 9 bases. V dropped 6 bases and J dropped 2; count of bases not matched to a gene: 5. The V gene's germline CDR1 is MNHEY and CDR2 SVGAGI. This CDR3 has 14 amino acids. CDR3 sequence: CASRLRTGAYEQYF. The CDR3 bases are TGTGCCAGCAGACTCCGGACAGGGGCCTACGAGCAGTACTTC.

The V gene is TRBV15, the J gene TRBJ2-2, with D tentatively TRBD1 (7 bases). Germline-derived CDR1 and CDR2 are LNHNV and YYDKDF (reference sequence). CDR3 length: 16 amino acids. The V and J ends lost 4 bases and 0 bases respectively, with 12 bases between them. Here the CDR3 reads CATSTRGTANTGELFF. The CDR3 region has the DNA TGTGCCACCAGCACCCGCGGGACAGCGAACACCGGGGAGCTGTTTTTT.

The rearrangement uses TRBV12-5 and TRBJ2-7, with 7 bases that match TRBD2. Germline CDR1 reads LGHNT; CDR2 reads FRNRAP. V shed 4 bases, J shed 12 bases, and the junction held 18 bases outside the gene matches. This CDR3 comprises 15 residues. CDR3 amino acids: CASGSRLAGESSPYF. For the CDR3, the DNA is TGTGCTAGTGGTTCAAGGCTTGCGGGAGAGTCAAGTCCGTACTTC.

The V and J genes are TRBV5-1 and TRBJ2-1; possibly TRBD1 or TRBD2 for D (5 bases each). The CDR3 contains 14 residues. Trimming removed 4 bases at V and 1 base at J, with 9 bases between. Germline V gene sequence: CDR1 SGHRS, CDR2 YFSETQ. The chain's CDR3 is CASSPEGSYNEQFF. Written as DNA, the CDR3 is TGCGCCAGCAGCCCTGAGGGGTCCTACAATGAGCAGTTCTTC.

The J gene is TRBJ2-7, the V gene TRBV7-6, with D possibly matching TRBD2 (6 bases). Germline V gene data show CDR1 as SGHVS and CDR2 as FNYEAQ. The CDR3 contains 13 residues. Trimming took 5 bases from V and 5 from J, leaving 13 bases between them. For the CDR3, the DNA is TGTGCCAGCAGCCCGCAAGCGGGTAACGAGCAGTACTTC. Translated: CASSPQAGNEQYF.

This chain joins TRBV4-1 and TRBJ2-1, with TRBD2 as a possible D gene (6 bases). The germline V and J ends were trimmed by 1 base and 7 bases, with 14 bases remaining between them. The CDR3 loop spans 15 amino acids. Germline V gene sequence: CDR1 MGHRA, CDR2 YSYEKL. CDR3 DNA sequence: TGCGCCAGCAGCCAAGTGGAAGTGGGAGGAAATGAGCAGTTCTTC. Protein sequence: CASSQVEVGGNEQFF.

The chain is built from TRBV7-9 and TRBJ2-5; D not resolved. V was pared by 3 bases and J by 5 bases, with 19 bases between. The CDR3 runs to 16 residues. Germline CDR1 SEHNR, CDR2 FQNEAQ (reference sequence). The CDR3 coding sequence is TGTGCCAGCAGCTTGGTAGTCCGGGCGGAAGGGGAGACCCAGTACTTC. Translation: CASSLVVRAEGETQYF.